In this sample, the clone carrying this T cell receptor (beta chain) turned up many times. Its matching antigen is unknown. This sample is part of a study of early T cells in non-severe SARS-CoV-2 infection. Study overall: The authors sequenced bulk RNA from unsorted whole blood, leaving chains unpaired.

Germline lookup yields CDR1 LNHDA and CDR2 SQIVND (reference sequence). The CDR3 loop spans 13 amino acids. V lost 3 bases and J 4 bases, leaving 6 bases between the germline ends. Study-wide results and limits: Reliance on VDJdb matching favored anti-spike CD8 responses; private and CD4 specificities were missed.

Individual cDNA molecules were tagged with unique molecular identifiers. MiXCR, applied by TCRdb to the 5' RACE reads, yields one record per CDR3 protein. The sample has about 31,000 distinct CDR3 sequences; 5.8% are singletons. This sequence joins TRBV19 and TRBJ2-2; D call uncertain. The sample comprised whole blood. This sequence originates from an adult who was a healthcare worker with PCR-confirmed SARS-CoV-2 infection or an uninfected control (not recorded which). CDR3 in amino acids: CASSISITGELFF. The CDR3 DNA follows: TGTGCCAGTAGTATTTCGATCACCGGGGAGCTGTTTTTT.